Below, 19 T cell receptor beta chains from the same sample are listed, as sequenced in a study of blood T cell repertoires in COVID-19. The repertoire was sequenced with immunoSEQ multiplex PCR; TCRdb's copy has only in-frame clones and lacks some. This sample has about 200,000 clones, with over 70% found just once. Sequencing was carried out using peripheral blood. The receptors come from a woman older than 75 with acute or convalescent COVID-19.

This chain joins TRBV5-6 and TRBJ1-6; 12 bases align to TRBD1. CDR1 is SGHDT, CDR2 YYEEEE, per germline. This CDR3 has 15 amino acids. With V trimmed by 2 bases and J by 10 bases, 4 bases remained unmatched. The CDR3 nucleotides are TGTGCCAGCAGCTTCCGGGACAGGGGGCCCTCACCCCTCCACTTT. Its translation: CASSFRDRGPSPLHF.

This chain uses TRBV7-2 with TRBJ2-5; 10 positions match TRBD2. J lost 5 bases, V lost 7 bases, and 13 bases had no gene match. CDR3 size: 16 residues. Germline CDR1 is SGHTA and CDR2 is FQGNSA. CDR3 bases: TGTGCCAGCAACCGGCAGGCTAGCGGGGGCCGGGAGACCCAGTACTTC. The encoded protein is CASNRQASGGRETQYF. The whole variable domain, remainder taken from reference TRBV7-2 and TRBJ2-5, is GAGVSQSPSNKVTEKGKDVELRCDPISGHTALYWYRQSLGQGLEFLIYFQGNSAPDKSGLPSDRFSAERTGGSVSTLTIQRTQQEDSAVYLCASNRQASGGRETQYFGPGTRLLVL.

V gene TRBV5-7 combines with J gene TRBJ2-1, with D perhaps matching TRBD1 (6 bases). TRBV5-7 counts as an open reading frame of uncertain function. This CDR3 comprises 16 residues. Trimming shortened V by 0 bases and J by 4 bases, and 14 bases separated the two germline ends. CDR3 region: CASSLGIGQRYNEQFF. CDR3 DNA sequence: TGTGCCAGCAGCTTGGGTATCGGACAGCGGTACAATGAGCAGTTCTTC.

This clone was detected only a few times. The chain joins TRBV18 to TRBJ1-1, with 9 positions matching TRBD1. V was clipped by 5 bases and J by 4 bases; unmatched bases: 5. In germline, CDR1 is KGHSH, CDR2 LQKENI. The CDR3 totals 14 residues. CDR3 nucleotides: TGTGCCAGCTCAACGGGACAGGGTGGCACTGAAGCTTTCTTT. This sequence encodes CASSTGQGGTEAFF.

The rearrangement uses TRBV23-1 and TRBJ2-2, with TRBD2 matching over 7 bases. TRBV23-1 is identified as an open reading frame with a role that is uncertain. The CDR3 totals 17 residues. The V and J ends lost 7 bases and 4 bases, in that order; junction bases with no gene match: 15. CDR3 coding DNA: TGCGCCAGCACCAGGCTAGCGGCCCTGGGAGGCACCGGGGAGCTGTTTTTT. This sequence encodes CASTRLAALGGTGELFF.

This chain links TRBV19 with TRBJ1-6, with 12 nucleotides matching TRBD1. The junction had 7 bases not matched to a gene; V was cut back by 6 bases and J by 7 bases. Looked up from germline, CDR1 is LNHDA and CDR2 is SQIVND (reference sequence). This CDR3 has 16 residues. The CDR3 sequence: CASRPGQGAENSPLHF. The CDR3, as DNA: TGTGCCAGTAGACCGGGACAGGGGGCTGAAAATTCACCCCTCCACTTT. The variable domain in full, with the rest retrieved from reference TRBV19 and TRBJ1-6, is DGGITQSPKYLFRKEGQNVTLSCEQNLNHDAMYWYRQDPGQGLRLIYYSQIVNDFQKGDIAEGYSVSREKKESFPLTVTSAQKNPTAFYLCASRPGQGAENSPLHFGNGTRLTVT.

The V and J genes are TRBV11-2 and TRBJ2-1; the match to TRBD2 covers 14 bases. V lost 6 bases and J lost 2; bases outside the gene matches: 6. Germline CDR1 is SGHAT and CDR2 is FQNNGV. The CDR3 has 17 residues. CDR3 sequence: CASRPGLAGEPYNEQFF. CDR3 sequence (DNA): TGTGCCAGCAGGCCGGGACTAGCGGGAGAACCCTACAATGAGCAGTTCTTC.

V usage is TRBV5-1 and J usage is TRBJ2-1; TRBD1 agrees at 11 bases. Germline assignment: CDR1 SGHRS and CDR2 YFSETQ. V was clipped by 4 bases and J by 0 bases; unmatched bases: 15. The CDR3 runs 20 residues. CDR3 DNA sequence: TGCGCCAGCAGCAAACGTGATTCCTCCGGGACAGGGGGCTCCTACAATGAGCAGTTCTTC. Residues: CASSKRDSSGTGGSYNEQFF. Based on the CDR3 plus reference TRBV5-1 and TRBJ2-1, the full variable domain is KAGVTQTPRYLIKTRGQQVTLSCSPISGHRSVSWYQQTPGQGLQFLFEYFSETQRNKGNFPGRFSGRQFSNSRSEMNVSTLELGDSALYLCASSKRDSSGTGGSYNEQFFGPGTRLTVL.

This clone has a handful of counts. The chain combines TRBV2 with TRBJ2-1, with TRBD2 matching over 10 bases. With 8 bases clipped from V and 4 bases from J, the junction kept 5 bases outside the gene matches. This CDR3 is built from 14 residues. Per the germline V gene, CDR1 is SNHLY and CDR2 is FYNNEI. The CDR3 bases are TGTGCCAGCTGGGGGACTAGCGATTACAATGAGCAGTTCTTC. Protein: CASWGTSDYNEQFF.

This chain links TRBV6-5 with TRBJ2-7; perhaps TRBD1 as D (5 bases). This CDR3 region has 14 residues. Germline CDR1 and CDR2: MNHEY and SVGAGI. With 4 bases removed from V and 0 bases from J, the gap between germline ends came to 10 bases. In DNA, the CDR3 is TGTGCCAGCAGTTCGACAGTCAGCTCCTACGAGCAGTACTTC. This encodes CASSSTVSSYEQYF.

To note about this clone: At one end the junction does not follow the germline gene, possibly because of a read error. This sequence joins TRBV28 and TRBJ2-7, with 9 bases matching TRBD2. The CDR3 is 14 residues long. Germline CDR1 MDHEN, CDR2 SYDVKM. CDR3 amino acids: CASTPAGGSNEQYF. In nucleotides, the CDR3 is TGTGCCAGCACCCCAGCGGGAGGCTCCAACGAGCAGTACTTC.

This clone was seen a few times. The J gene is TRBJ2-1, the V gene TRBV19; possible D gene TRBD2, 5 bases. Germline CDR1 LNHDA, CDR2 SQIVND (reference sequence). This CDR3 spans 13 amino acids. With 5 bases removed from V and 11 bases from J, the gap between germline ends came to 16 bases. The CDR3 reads CASSPWTEVKQFF. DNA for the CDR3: TGTGCCAGTAGTCCTTGGACGGAGGTTAAGCAGTTCTTC.

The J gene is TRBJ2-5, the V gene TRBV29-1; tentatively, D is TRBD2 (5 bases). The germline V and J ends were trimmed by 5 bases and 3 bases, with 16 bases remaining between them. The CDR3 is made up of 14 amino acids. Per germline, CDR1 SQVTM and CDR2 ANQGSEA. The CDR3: CSVRKTTLKETQYF. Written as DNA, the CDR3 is TGCAGCGTTCGCAAGACTACTCTAAAAGAGACCCAGTACTTC.

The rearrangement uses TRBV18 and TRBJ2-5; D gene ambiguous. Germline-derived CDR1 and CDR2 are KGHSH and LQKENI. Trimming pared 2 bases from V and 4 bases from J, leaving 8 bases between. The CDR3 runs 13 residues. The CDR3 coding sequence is TGTGCCAGCTCACCATCCGGGTCAGAGACCCAGTACTTC. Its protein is CASSPSGSETQYF.

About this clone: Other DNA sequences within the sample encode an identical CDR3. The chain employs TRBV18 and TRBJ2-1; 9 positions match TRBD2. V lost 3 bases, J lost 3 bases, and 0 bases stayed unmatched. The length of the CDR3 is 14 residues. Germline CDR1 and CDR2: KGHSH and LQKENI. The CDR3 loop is CASSPSGGYNEQFF. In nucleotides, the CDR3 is TGTGCCAGCTCACCTAGCGGGGGCTACAATGAGCAGTTCTTC.

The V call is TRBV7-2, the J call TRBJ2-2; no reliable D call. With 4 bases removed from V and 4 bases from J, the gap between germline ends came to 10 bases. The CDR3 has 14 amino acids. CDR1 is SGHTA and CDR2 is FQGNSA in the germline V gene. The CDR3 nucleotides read TGTGCCAGCAGCTCGGAACCGGGCACCGGGGAGCTGTTTTTT. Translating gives CASSSEPGTGELFF.

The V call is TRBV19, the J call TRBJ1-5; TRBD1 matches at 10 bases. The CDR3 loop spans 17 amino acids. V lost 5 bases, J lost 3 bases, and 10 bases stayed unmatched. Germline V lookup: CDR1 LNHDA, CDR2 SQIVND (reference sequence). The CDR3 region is CASSPRGTGAPNQPQHF. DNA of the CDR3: TGTGCCAGTAGTCCGCGAGGGACAGGGGCTCCCAATCAGCCCCAGCATTTT.

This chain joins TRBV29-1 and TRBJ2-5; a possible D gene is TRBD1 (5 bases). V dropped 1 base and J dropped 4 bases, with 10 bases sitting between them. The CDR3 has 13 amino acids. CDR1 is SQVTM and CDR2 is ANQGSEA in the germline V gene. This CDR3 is CSVEVGQLETQYF. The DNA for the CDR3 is TGCAGCGTTGAAGTGGGGCAGCTAGAGACCCAGTACTTC.

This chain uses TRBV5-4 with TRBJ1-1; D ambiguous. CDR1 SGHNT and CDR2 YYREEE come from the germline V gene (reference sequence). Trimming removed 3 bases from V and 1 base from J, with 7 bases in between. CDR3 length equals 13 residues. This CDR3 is CASSSQSNTEAFF. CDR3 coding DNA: TGTGCCAGCAGCTCACAGTCGAACACTGAAGCTTTCTTT.